Listed here are 25 T cell receptor beta chains from one sample, sequenced in a study of blood T cells in healthy people across ages (dated by TCRdb to the mid-2010s). The method was 5' RACE. Sequenced using an Illumina HiSeq 2500. A second roughly 6 to 11 cycle PCR used a sample-barcoded 5' primer and a J-beta primer mix. The public reads were reanalyzed by TCRdb: fastp trimming at Q25, MiXCR alignment, in-frame beta chains only. For every CDR3 protein sequence, its rows merge into one entry that carries the most common genes and DNA. This sample is represented by 550,000 to 600,000 distinct CDR3 sequences; around 48% of them were singletons. The ten largest clones take up about 22% of the sample. The sample consisted of blood. The source is a man at least 80 years old in good health.

About this clonotype itself: At one boundary the junction diverges from the germline segment, which might be a read error. The chain carries TRBV9 and TRBJ1-2; the match to TRBD1 covers 8 bases. The CDR3 sequence is 15 residues long. Germline V gene data show CDR1 as SGDLS and CDR2 as YYNGEE. CDR3 sequence reads: CVSSVGQGAGEGYTF. CDR3 bases: TGTGTCAGCAGCGTAGGCCAGGGGGCCGGTGAAGGCTACACCTTC.

V and J are TRBV20-1 and TRBJ1-1, with D perhaps matching TRBD1 (6 bases). Germline values: CDR1 DFQATT, CDR2 SNEGSKA (reference sequence). The CDR3 totals 13 residues. V gave up 2 bases and J gave up 4 bases, with 11 bases separating them. CDR3 DNA sequence: TGCAGTGCTAGATTAGGGGGTGGCACTGAAGCTTTCTTT. Translating gives CSARLGGGTEAFF.

The chain combines TRBV4-3 with TRBJ2-7; TRBD1 might be the D (5 bases). Germline CDR1 and CDR2: LGHNA and YSLEER. Trimming removed 0 bases from V and 2 bases from J, with 11 bases in between. The CDR3 extends over 15 amino acids. The DNA for the CDR3 is TGCGCCAGCAGCCAAGAATCAGGGCGCACCTACGAGCAGTACTTC. Amino acid sequence: CASSQESGRTYEQYF.

The CDR3 region is CASPVGDTQYF. DNA of the CDR3: TGTGCCAGCCCTGTGGGGGATACGCAGTATTTT. The genes are TRBV6-2 or TRBV6-3 and TRBJ2-3; no firm D call. This CDR3 spans 11 amino acids. Germline CDR1 reads MNHEY; CDR2 reads SVGEGT. Trimming shortened V by 8 bases and J by 6 bases, and 9 bases separated the two germline ends.

This clonotype has at least ten counts. The V and J genes are TRBV6-5 and TRBJ1-4; 8 positions agree with TRBD1. The CDR3 contains 14 residues. Unmatched junction bases numbered 8, after V lost 6 bases and J lost 8 bases. CDR1 MNHEY and CDR2 SVGAGI come from the germline V gene. The CDR3 loop reads CASSLRGRGEKLFF. As DNA, the CDR3 is TGTGCCAGCAGCCTCAGGGGGCGAGGGGAAAAACTGTTTTTT.

This clonotype has only a few counts. The chain has TRBV27 and TRBJ2-1; 12 nucleotides agree with TRBD2. CDR1 and CDR2 from the germline V gene are MNHEY and SMNVEV (reference sequence). The CDR3 runs to 18 residues. V was clipped by 5 bases and J by 1 base; unmatched bases: 9. The CDR3 DNA reads as TGTGCCAGCAGTACCCTAGCGGGAGGGCGAATTTCCTACAATGAGCAGTTCTTC. The encoded protein is CASSTLAGGRISYNEQFF.

This clonotype appeared once. This sequence joins TRBV20-1 and TRBJ2-2; maybe TRBD1 (5 bases). Germline V gene data show CDR1 as DFQATT and CDR2 as SNEGSKA (reference sequence). CDR3 length: 13 amino acids. Trimming took off 5 bases at V and 9 bases at J, with 16 bases between the two ends. CDR3 coding DNA: TGCAGTGCTCCAGGGCATCATCACCGGGAGCTGTTTTTT. This sequence encodes CSAPGHHHRELFF.

The chain recombines TRBV27 with TRBJ2-5; perhaps D is TRBD1 or TRBD2 (6 bases each). The CDR3 covers 15 residues. Germline V gives CDR1 MNHEY, CDR2 SMNVEV (reference sequence). The germline V and J ends were trimmed by 0 bases and 0 bases, with 8 bases remaining between them. The CDR3 is CASSLSRGHQETQYF. The CDR3 nucleotides are TGTGCCAGCAGTTTATCACGGGGGCACCAAGAGACCCAGTACTTC.

With regard to this clonotype: The junction and the germline gene differ at one end; a read error may be behind it. V is TRBV5-1 and J is TRBJ1-1, with D maybe TRBD1 (6 bases). The CDR3 has 15 residues. Per the germline V gene, CDR1 is SGHRS and CDR2 is YFSETQ. CDR3 sequence reads: CASSGGDTLNTEAFF. CDR3 sequence (DNA): TGTGCCAGCAGCGGCGGGGACACTTTGAACACTGAAGCTTTCTTT.

This clonotype was picked up a small number of times. The chain recombines TRBV12-3 or TRBV12-4 with TRBJ1-1, with D unclear. The CDR3 loop spans 13 amino acids. The ends were cut back, 2 bases at V and 1 base at J, with 5 bases in the middle. CDR3 region: CASSLFQNTEAFF. The CDR3 DNA reads TGTGCCAGCAGTTTATTTCAGAACACTGAAGCTTTCTTT.

This clonotype was counted between two and nine times. The rearrangement uses TRBV12-3 or TRBV12-4 and TRBJ1-1; weak D call: TRBD1 (5 bases). Trimming shortened V by 3 bases and J by 4 bases, and 15 bases separated the two germline ends. There are 15 residues in the CDR3. CDR3: CASSFASGGSTEAFF. CDR3 sequence (DNA): TGTGCCAGCAGTTTTGCGTCTGGGGGGAGCACTGAAGCTTTCTTT.

In its sample, this clonotype was seen a few times. The chain recombines TRBV6-2 or TRBV6-3 with TRBJ2-7; D unresolved. The germline V and J ends were trimmed by 2 bases and 5 bases, with 10 bases remaining between them. The CDR3 has 13 amino acids. Germline V lookup: CDR1 MNHEY, CDR2 SVGEGT. CDR3 DNA sequence: TGTGCCAGCAGTTACGGAGCGTTCAACGAGCAGTACTTC. Translated, it gives CASSYGAFNEQYF.

The CDR3 bases are TGTGCCAGCGGAGTGGGTCGGTCCTCATGGTCGAGTGAGCAGTTCTTC. Translating it yields CASGVGRSSWSSEQFF. The chain couples TRBV7-8 to TRBJ2-1; D gene uncertain. V shed 8 bases and J shed 9 bases, with 26 bases lying between them. Germline-derived CDR1 and CDR2 are SGHVS and FQNEAQ. The CDR3 has 16 amino acids. Variable domain in full (rest from reference TRBV7-8 and TRBJ2-1): GAGVSQSPRYKVAKRGQDVALRCDPISGHVSLFWYQQALGQGPEFLTYFQNEAQLDKSGLPSDRFFAERPEGSVSTLKIQRTQQEDSAVYLCASGVGRSSWSSEQFFGPGTRLTVL.

The sample holds one count of this clonotype. V usage is TRBV20-1 and J usage is TRBJ1-2; no reliable D call. Germline lookup yields CDR1 DFQATT and CDR2 SNEGSKA (reference sequence). The CDR3 is 14 amino acids. Trimming took 0 bases from V and 3 from J, leaving 11 bases between them. The CDR3 nucleotides are TGCAGTGCTAGAGACGGGATACGGGACTATGGCTACACCTTC. It encodes CSARDGIRDYGYTF.

The chain carries TRBV20-1 and TRBJ2-3, with a possible D match to TRBD2 (5 bases). This CDR3 comprises 16 residues. The germline V gene has CDR1 DFQATT and CDR2 SNEGSKA (reference sequence). V dropped 1 base and J dropped 5 bases, with 19 bases sitting between them. The CDR3: CSARGGIATVGDTQYF. The CDR3 DNA is TGCAGTGCTAGAGGGGGTATAGCGACGGTGGGAGATACGCAGTATTTT.

This chain connects TRBV6-2 or TRBV6-3 to TRBJ1-1; D is undetermined. Germline V gene data show CDR1 as MNHEY and CDR2 as SVGEGT. Trimming cost V 6 bases and J 2 bases, with 7 bases left between them. The length of the CDR3 is 12 residues. DNA of the CDR3: TGTGCCAGCAGGCGGGTAAACACTGAAGCTTTCTTT. It yields the protein CASRRVNTEAFF.

This sequence joins TRBV29-1 and TRBJ2-7; TRBD2 matches 8 bases. The CDR3 is 13 residues long. The germline CDR1 and CDR2 sequences are SQVTM and ANQGSEA. The trim removed 5 bases at V and 9 bases at J, leaving 12 bases unmatched. CDR3 region: CSVLAGGTHVQYF. The CDR3 DNA sequence: TGCAGCGTTTTGGCGGGAGGTACCCACGTGCAGTACTTC.

This clonotype came up a few times. The V and J genes are TRBV29-1 and TRBJ1-2; D gene unclear. This CDR3 comprises 12 residues. The ends were cut back, 5 bases at V and 4 bases at J, with 11 bases in the middle. CDR1 and CDR2 (germline): SQVTM, ANQGSEA. CDR3 bases: TGCAGCGTTCCCGGCGGTTCCTATGGCTACACCTTC. It yields the protein CSVPGGSYGYTF. Full variable domain (remainder filled in from reference TRBV29-1 and TRBJ1-2): SAVISQKPSRDICQRGTSLTIQCQVDSQVTMMFWYRQQPGQSLTLIATANQGSEATYESGFVIDKFPISRPNLTFSTLTVSNMSPEDSSIYLCSVPGGSYGYTFGSGTRLTVV.

V usage is TRBV9 and J usage is TRBJ2-3, with 7 bases lining up with TRBD1. This CDR3 has 18 residues. V was pared by 7 bases and J by 0 bases, with 17 bases of the junction left unmatched. Germline loops: CDR1 SGDLS, CDR2 YYNGEE. This CDR3 is CASGYPYALGQSTDTQYF. CDR3 nucleotide sequence: TGTGCCAGCGGGTACCCTTATGCCTTGGGACAGAGCACAGATACGCAGTATTTT.

The CDR3 DNA reads TGTGCCAGCAGCTTATCGGAGGGGACTCGGCATTTT. This translates into CASSLSEGTRHF. The V call is TRBV7-9, the J call TRBJ1-5; a possible D gene is TRBD1 (5 bases). The V end lost 2 bases, the J end lost 15 bases, and 14 bases lay between the germline ends. There are 12 residues in the CDR3. The germline V gene has CDR1 SEHNR and CDR2 FQNEAQ (reference sequence).

The V and J genes are TRBV5-1 and TRBJ2-2, with D perhaps assigned TRBD1 or TRBD2 (6 bases each). The CDR3 contains 15 residues. V lost 4 bases to trimming and J lost 3 bases, with 13 bases between them. CDR1 and CDR2 from the germline V gene are SGHRS and YFSETQ. CDR3: CASSIGGGDTGELFF. As DNA, the CDR3 is TGCGCCAGCAGCATCGGGGGCGGGGACACCGGGGAGCTGTTTTTT.

V and J are TRBV6-6 and TRBJ1-1; unclear D gene. This CDR3 has 13 amino acids. V lost 8 bases, J lost 4 bases, and 14 bases lay in between. Germline loops: CDR1 MNHNY, CDR2 SVGAGI (reference sequence). This chain's CDR3 is CASYRAGSTEAFF. The CDR3 DNA follows: TGTGCCAGCTACCGAGCGGGGAGCACTGAAGCTTTCTTT.

This clonotype has more than one count but fewer than ten. This chain links TRBV5-1 with TRBJ2-7; weak D call: TRBD2 (6 bases). The DNA end is a closer match to TRBJ2-5, so the J assignment may be wrong. The germline gives CDR1 SGHRS, CDR2 YFSETQ. The CDR3 totals 14 residues. CDR3 in amino acids: CATTLGGTEETQYF. CDR3 DNA: TGCGCCACTACCTTGGGGGGTACGGAAGAGACCCAGTACTTC.

This clonotype was recorded only once. In nucleotides, the CDR3 is TGCAGCGTGGACGGTACTGGCGGGCCTTACAATGAGCAGTTCTTC. Translated: CSVDGTGGPYNEQFF. This sequence joins TRBV29-1 and TRBJ2-1; D possibly corresponds to TRBD2 (5 bases). The CDR3 contains 15 residues. The V end was cut by 6 bases, the J end by 4 bases, with 19 bases between. Germline lookup yields CDR1 SQVTM and CDR2 ANQGSEA.

This clonotype was seen once. V usage is TRBV7-2 and J usage is TRBJ2-7, with 9 bases lining up with TRBD2. V shed 1 base and J 3 bases; nucleotides not matched to a gene: 7. The CDR3 length is 16 residues. Germline V gene sequence: CDR1 SGHTA, CDR2 FQGNSA. Here the CDR3 DNA reads TGTGCCAGCAGCTTAGTGAGTGGCGGGAGGGACTACGAGCAGTACTTC. Translation: CASSLVSGGRDYEQYF.